Listed here is a single T cell receptor (beta chain). What it recognizes is unknown. The data are from a study of graft-versus-host responses after intestinal transplantation. On the study more broadly: Grafts that recipients had were multivisceral, liver-intestinal, or isolated intestinal transplants. Study results and limitations: Association was observed between peak circulating GvH clone levels and early post-transplant HvG declines. GvH clones were identified in recipient marrow, with some first appearing in ileum or blood.

Profiled with immunoSEQ multiplex PCR; TCRdb holds only in-frame clones, not every one. Of about 90,000 clones in the sample, roughly nine tenths are singletons; the top ten hold approximately 0.48%. Sequenced here: unstimulated CD8+ T cells sorted from spleen or lymph node cells, sampled before intestinal transplant. The TCR comes from a human donor who received an intestinal transplant.

In nucleotides, the CDR3 is TGTGCCAGCAGTTCAGACAGGGGCACCTACGAGCAGTACTTC. Translating it yields CASSSDRGTYEQYF. The rearrangement joins TRBV28 to TRBJ2-7; 8 bases match TRBD1. Germline V lookup: CDR1 MDHEN, CDR2 SYDVKM. This CDR3 contains 14 residues. Trimming cost V 4 bases and J 2 bases; bases outside gene matches: 4.